This T cell receptor beta chain was sequenced for a study of cytomegalovirus exposure and HLA in healthy donors. Study at large: Previous work identified roughly 120 million unique TCR beta sequences from around 200 million T cells. Findings and caveats of the study: DRB1 showed the most TCR associations and HLA-C the fewest in a later analysis, as rates varied by HLA locus.

From germline, CDR1 is SGDLS and CDR2 YYNGEE. Trimming took off 0 bases at V and 6 bases at J, with 8 bases between the two ends. The CDR3 is 13 residues long. With 60 Vbeta and 13 Jbeta primers, the PCR was carried out. TCRdb's table, derived via immunoSEQ multiplex PCR, lists solely in-frame clones and lacks some. The sample lists 150,000 to 200,000 clones, 60% to 80% seen once, with around 0.89% in the top ten. To note about this clone: No antigen is known for it.

This TCR derives from a woman aged 45 to 65 in good health and CMV-seropositive. Input material: PBMCs. The rearrangement joins TRBV9 to TRBJ2-3; D is unresolved. DNA of the CDR3: TGTGCCAGCAGCGTAGCGGGTTTTGATACGCAGTATTTT. Translated, it gives CASSVAGFDTQYF.